The source of this T cell receptor beta chain is a study of tumour-infiltrating T cells in Burkitt lymphoma. Study as a whole: Survival, overall and progression-free, tracked with productive clonality.

The CDR3 sequence is 14 residues long. V was clipped by 1 base and J by 3 bases, with 7 bases between them. Germline loops: CDR1 MNHNS, CDR2 SASEGT. Data came from immunoSEQ multiplex PCR; TCRdb stores just in-frame clones and leaves some out. Of 5,000 to 7,000 clones listed, more than 9% were seen once; the top ten hold 2.2%. Material: tumor tissue. The TCR sequence derives from a human donor with diffuse large B-cell lymphoma. The chain has TRBV6-1 and TRBJ1-5; D gene unclear. This CDR3 reads CASSEGFLNQPQHF. The CDR3 DNA reads TGTGCCAGCAGTGAAGGGTTCCTCAATCAGCCCCAGCATTTT.